Given below is one T cell receptor (beta chain) in context. This sample is drawn from a study of blood T cell repertoires in COVID-19. Study at large: Sources were T cells, B-cell-depleted T cells, or PBMCs; the material itself was cDNA or gDNA.

This CDR3 has 15 residues. Trimming stripped 1 base from V and 0 bases from J, with 10 bases between. Germline lookup yields CDR1 LGHDT and CDR2 YNNKEL (reference sequence). The protocol was immunoSEQ multiplex PCR, while the TCRdb copy is restricted to in-frame clones and leaves out a portion. This table holds around 210,000 clones, about 89% found once. Recovered participants had two consecutive negative NP/OP PCR tests, healthcare professional clearance, or symptom resolution. V usage is TRBV3-1 (or the pseudogene TRBV3-2) and J usage is TRBJ2-7, with D unresolved. Material: PBMCs or T cells enriched from blood (not recorded which). The sequence was collected from a young woman who had recovered from COVID-19. The CDR3 DNA follows: TGTGCCAGCAGCCAAGGCACAGTTCTCTCCTACGAGCAGTACTTC. It translates to CASSQGTVLSYEQYF.